Reported below is one T cell receptor (beta chain). The CDR3 sequence is 13 residues long. Trimming removed 5 bases from V and 7 bases from J, with 11 bases in between. Germline V gene data show CDR1 as SGHVS and CDR2 as FQNEAQ. As originally analysed: How many nucleated cells were present was estimated from reference gene primer amplification. Here immunoSEQ multiplex PCR was the method, and the copy in TCRdb shows in-frame clones only, minus some. V, J and clone size are taken as reported in that table, and D and trimming were inferred from the DNA itself. The repertoire holds about 81,000 clones, with 70% to 90% as singletons. This specimen comes from a study of blood T cell repertoires in COVID-19. Across the study: Samples of COVID-19 (acute and convalescent) were obtained from the United States, Italy and Spain. In each case, the material was cDNA or gDNA derived from T cells, B-cell-depleted T cells, or PBMCs.

V gene TRBV7-8 combines with J gene TRBJ1-4; D might be TRBD1 (5 bases). The sample was peripheral blood. This clonotype was sampled from a man aged 65 to 79 with acute or convalescent COVID-19. The CDR3 reads CASSLGHGEKLFF. The DNA of the CDR3 is TGTGCCAGCAGCCTAGGACACGGTGAAAAACTGTTTTTT.